A single TCR beta chain is shown here with its context. Its cognate antigen is unknown. Using a J-beta primer mix together with a sample-barcoded 5' primer, a second PCR was run for roughly 6 to 12 cycles. Every sample returned 2.5 million or more CDR3-containing paired-end reads. Using its own MiXCR run on the 5' RACE reads, TCRdb lists one record per CDR3 protein. The table lists 1.5 million to 1.9 million distinct CDR3 sequences, approximately 43% of them singletons. This entry is derived from a study of blood T cells in healthy people across ages. General observations from the study: As naive T cell percentage varied, TCR beta diversity correlated strongly with it.

Trimming removed 0 bases from V and 6 bases from J, with 12 bases in between. The CDR3 has 14 residues. CDR1 and CDR2 (germline): DFQATT, SNEGSKA (reference sequence). J is TRBJ1-5 and V is TRBV20-1; tentatively, D is TRBD1 (6 bases). The receptor's source is a woman younger than 35 in good health. Sequencing was performed on blood. CDR3 residues: CSAREPQGSQPQHF. The CDR3 DNA is TGCAGTGCTAGAGAACCGCAGGGGAGTCAGCCCCAGCATTTT.